A selection of T cell receptor beta chains follows, all from one sample in a study of blood T cell repertoires in COVID-19. TCRdb's table, derived via immunoSEQ multiplex PCR, lists solely in-frame clones and lacks some. The table records hundreds of thousands of clones, 80% to 90% of them present only once. Sequencing used PBMCs or T cells enriched from blood (not recorded which). These receptor sequences come from a woman aged 40 to 49 with acute COVID-19. The CDR3 runs from the conserved cysteine through the conserved F or W. Fields, in order: clone size, D gene, J gene, V gene, CDR3 protein, CDR3 DNA. A D gene is named only where the DNA matches it firmly. Rows give clone size only sometimes, using once, few, many, or a class for an expanded clone.

- | - | TRBJ1-1 | TRBV4-3 | CASSLRERNTEAFF | TGCGCCAGCAGCCTCAGGGAAAGGAACACTGAAGCTTTCTTT
- | - | TRBJ1-5 | TRBV15 | CATSRDGGSGSQHF | TGTGCCACCAGCAGAGACGGGGGATCTGGGTCCCAGCATTTT
- | - | TRBJ1-4 | TRBV2 | CASRPAWGLGNEKLFF | TGTGCCAGCAGACCTGCCTGGGGGCTGGGAAATGAAAAACTGTTTTTT
- | - | TRBJ1-2 | TRBV27 | CASTLAGGSGYGYTF | TGTGCCAGCACCCTAGCGGGGGGCTCGGGGTATGGCTACACCTTC
- | - | TRBJ2-2 | TRBV7-9 | CASSSAAGNIGAGELFF | TGTGCCAGCAGCTCAGCGGCCGGAAATATAGGAGCTGGGGAGCTGTTTTTT
- | TRBD1 | TRBJ2-7 | TRBV18 | CASSPGTGLQQYF | TGTGCCAGCTCACCAGGGACAGGGCTTCAGCAGTACTTC
- | TRBD2 | TRBJ2-2 | TRBV24-1 | CATRGASGNAGTGELFF | TGTGCCACCCGGGGGGCTAGCGGGAATGCGGGGACCGGGGAGCTGTTTTTT
few | TRBD2 | TRBJ2-7 | TRBV11-2 | CASSLDGRLAGSYEQYF | TGTGCCAGCAGCTTAGATGGCCGACTAGCGGGATCCTACGAGCAGTACTTC
- | - | TRBJ2-2 | TRBV11-3 | CASSSPMRTGELFF | TGTGCCAGCAGCTCGCCGATGAGGACCGGGGAGCTGTTTTTT
- | TRBD2 | TRBJ2-6 | TRBV11-2 | CASSGEGSGANVLTF | TGTGCCAGCAGTGGGGAGGGCTCTGGGGCCAACGTCCTGACTTTC
once | - | TRBJ2-7 | TRBV4-2 | CASSNGIRGSDEQYF | TGTGCCAGCAGCAACGGGATCAGGGGATCAGACGAGCAGTACTTC
- | - | TRBJ1-1 | TRBV4-1 | CASSQDSGVPEAFF | TGCGCCAGCAGCCAAGACTCCGGTGTCCCTGAAGCTTTCTTT
- | - | TRBJ2-1 | TRBV28 | CASSFPSYNEQFF | TGTGCCAGCAGTTTCCCATCCTACAATGAGCAGTTCTTC
- | TRBD1 | TRBJ1-1 | TRBV7-9 | CASSFQTGGTEAFF | TGTGCCAGCAGCTTCCAAACAGGGGGCACTGAAGCTTTCTTT
- | - | TRBJ2-1 | TRBV27 | CASQPLPGTGSRWEQFF | TGTGCCAGCCAACCTCTGCCCGGGACTGGATCAAGGTGGGAGCAGTTCTTC
few | TRBD2 | TRBJ2-2 | TRBV19 | CASKPGLVNTGELFF | TGTGCCAGTAAGCCGGGACTAGTGAACACCGGGGAGCTGTTTTTT
- | - | TRBJ2-6 | TRBV3-1/TRBV3-2 | CASSQDGLSGANVLTF | TGTGCCAGCAGCCAAGATGGCCTCTCTGGGGCCAACGTCCTGACTTTC
- | - | TRBJ1-3 | TRBV23-1 | CAGTSGTDRRGNTIYF | TGCGCCGGAACCTCCGGGACTGATCGTCGAGGAAACACCATATATTTT
- | - | TRBJ2-7 | TRBV9 | CASSAGDSMYYEQYF | TGTGCCAGCAGCGCCGGGGACTCAATGTACTACGAGCAGTACTTC
- | TRBD2 | TRBJ2-1 | TRBV19 | CASSRLAGGSSSYNEQFF | TGTGCCAGTAGCCGACTAGCGGGAGGATCCAGCTCCTACAATGAGCAGTTCTTC
- | - | TRBJ2-6 | TRBV24-1 | CATSDRGDTGSGANVLTF | TGTGCCACCAGTGACCGTGGGGATACAGGGAGCGGGGCCAACGTCCTGACTTTC
- | - | TRBJ2-5 | TRBV7-9 | CASSDEFLGAETQYF | TGTGCCAGCAGCGATGAGTTTCTTGGGGCAGAGACCCAGTACTTC
once | TRBD1 | TRBJ1-2 | TRBV7-2 | CASSAGQGNYGYTF | TGTGCCAGCAGCGCAGGACAGGGGAACTATGGCTACACCTTC
- | - | TRBJ1-1 | TRBV12-5 | CASGLQENTEAFF | TGTGCTAGTGGTTTGCAGGAGAACACTGAAGCTTTCTTT
- | - | TRBJ1-5 | TRBV27 | CASSLSRDQPQHF | TGTGCCAGCAGTTTATCCCGGGATCAGCCCCAGCATTTT
few | TRBD2 | TRBJ2-1 | TRBV11-2 | CASSLLLAGWNEQFF | TGTGCCAGCAGCTTATTACTAGCGGGATGGAATGAGCAGTTCTTC
- | TRBD1 | TRBJ2-1 | TRBV3-1/TRBV3-2 | CASSPWTGGNYNEQFF | TGTGCCAGCAGCCCGTGGACAGGGGGCAACTACAATGAGCAGTTCTTC
- | - | TRBJ2-2 | TRBV18 | CASSPLQGVATGELFF | TGTGCCAGCTCACCGCTACAGGGTGTGGCCACCGGGGAGCTGTTTTTT